Shown below are 2 T cell receptor beta chains from a single sample sequenced in a study of blood T cells in healthy people across ages. A second PCR of about 7 to 12 cycles used a sample-barcoded 5' primer and a J-beta primer mix. TCRdb independently ran MiXCR on the 5' RACE reads; one entry per CDR3 protein. Of approximately 900,000 distinct CDR3 sequences listed, about 29% were seen once; the top ten hold 10%. This sample was shared with a second study, whose subject was T cells of mothers and their children.

The sequenced material came from blood. These receptors came from a woman aged 40-49 years in good health.

The chain has TRBV11-3 and TRBJ2-1; D gene unclear. The V gene lost 5 bases and the J gene lost 8 bases, with 13 bases spanning the gap. The CDR3 totals 13 residues. Germline V CDR1 and CDR2: SGHNT, YENEEA. The CDR3 loop reads CASSRRVWDEQFF. As DNA, the CDR3 is TGTGCCAGCAGCCGACGGGTGTGGGATGAGCAGTTCTTC.

In its sample, this clonotype was seen a few times. V is TRBV24-1 and J is TRBJ2-1, with 8 bases matching TRBD1. This CDR3 is built from 16 residues. In germline, CDR1 is KGHDR, CDR2 SFDVKD. V lost 4 bases, J lost 7 bases, and 11 bases stayed unmatched. The CDR3 here is CATSDLGTGSWNEQFF. CDR3 nucleotide sequence: TGTGCCACCAGTGACCTCGGGACAGGTTCTTGGAATGAGCAGTTCTTC.